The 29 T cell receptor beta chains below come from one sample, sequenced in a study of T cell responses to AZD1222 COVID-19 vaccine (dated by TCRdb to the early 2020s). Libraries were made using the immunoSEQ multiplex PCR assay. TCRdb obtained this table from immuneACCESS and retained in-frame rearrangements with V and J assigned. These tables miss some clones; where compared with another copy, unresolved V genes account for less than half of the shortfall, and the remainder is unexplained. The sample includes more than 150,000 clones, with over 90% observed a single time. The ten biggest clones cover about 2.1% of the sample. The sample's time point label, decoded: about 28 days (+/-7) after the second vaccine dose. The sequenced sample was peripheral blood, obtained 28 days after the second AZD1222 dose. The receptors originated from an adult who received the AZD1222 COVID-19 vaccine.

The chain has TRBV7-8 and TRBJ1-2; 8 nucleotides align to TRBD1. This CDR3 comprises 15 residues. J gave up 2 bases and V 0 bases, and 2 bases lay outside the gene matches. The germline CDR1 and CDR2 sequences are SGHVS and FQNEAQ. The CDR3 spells CASSLAGQANYGYTF. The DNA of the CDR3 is TGTGCCAGCAGCTTAGCGGGACAGGCCAACTATGGCTACACCTTC.

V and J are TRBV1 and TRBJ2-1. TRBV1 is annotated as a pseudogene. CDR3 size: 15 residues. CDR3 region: CTSSQVPGPYNEQFF. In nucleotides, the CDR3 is TGCACCAGCAGCCAAGTCCCCGGGCCCTACAATGAGCAGTTCTTC.

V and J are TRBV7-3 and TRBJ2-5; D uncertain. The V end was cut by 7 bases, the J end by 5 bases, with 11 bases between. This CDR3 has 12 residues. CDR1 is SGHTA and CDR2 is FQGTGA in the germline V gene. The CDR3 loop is CASIDTPETQYF. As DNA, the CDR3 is TGTGCCAGCATCGATACTCCGGAGACCCAGTACTTC. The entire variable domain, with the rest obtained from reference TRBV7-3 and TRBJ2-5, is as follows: GAGVSQTPSNKVTEKGKYVELRCDPISGHTALYWYRQSLGQGPEFLIYFQGTGAADDSGLPNDRFFAVRPEGSVSTLKIQRTERGDSAVYLCASIDTPETQYFGPGTRLLVL.

Here the CDR3 reads CASSSAGSGADTQYF. The CDR3 DNA sequence: TGTGCCAGCAGTTCCGCTGGTAGCGGGGCAGATACGCAGTATTTT. The rearrangement uses TRBV27 and TRBJ2-3, with 8 bases fitting TRBD2. CDR3 length equals 15 residues. Germline CDR1 is MNHEY and CDR2 is SMNVEV (reference sequence). Losses at the gene ends were 4 bases for V and 4 bases for J; bases not matched to a gene: 7.

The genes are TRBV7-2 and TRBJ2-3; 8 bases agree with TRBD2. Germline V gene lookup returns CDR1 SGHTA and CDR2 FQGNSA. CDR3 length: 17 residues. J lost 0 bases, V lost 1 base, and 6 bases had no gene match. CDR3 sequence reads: CASSLDSLAGSTDTQYF. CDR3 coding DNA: TGTGCCAGCAGCTTAGACAGTTTAGCGGGGAGCACAGATACGCAGTATTTT.

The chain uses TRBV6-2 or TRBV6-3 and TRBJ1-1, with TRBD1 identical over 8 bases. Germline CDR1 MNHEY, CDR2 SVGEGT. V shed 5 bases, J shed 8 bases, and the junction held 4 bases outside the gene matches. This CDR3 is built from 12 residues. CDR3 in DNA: TGTGCCAGCAGTGACAGGGGAGCCGAAGCTTTCTTT. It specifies CASSDRGAEAFF.

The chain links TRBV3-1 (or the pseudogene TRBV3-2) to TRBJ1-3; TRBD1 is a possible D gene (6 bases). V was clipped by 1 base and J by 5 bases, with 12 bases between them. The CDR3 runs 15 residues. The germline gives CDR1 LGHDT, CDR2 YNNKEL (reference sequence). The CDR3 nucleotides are TGTGCCAGCAGCCAAGTGGACGGGGGGCGAAACACCATATATTTT. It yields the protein CASSQVDGGRNTIYF.

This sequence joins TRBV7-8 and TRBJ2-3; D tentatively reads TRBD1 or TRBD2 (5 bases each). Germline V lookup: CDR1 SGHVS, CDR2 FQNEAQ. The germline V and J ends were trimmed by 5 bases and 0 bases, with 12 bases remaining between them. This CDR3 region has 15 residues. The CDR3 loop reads CASSRGRISTDTQYF. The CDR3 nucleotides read TGTGCCAGCAGCCGGGGACGGATTAGCACAGATACGCAGTATTTT.

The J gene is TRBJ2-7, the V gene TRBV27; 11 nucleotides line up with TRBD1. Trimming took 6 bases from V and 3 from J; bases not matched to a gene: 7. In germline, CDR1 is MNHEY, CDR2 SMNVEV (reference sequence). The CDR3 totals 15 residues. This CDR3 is CASRDGQGAFYEQYF. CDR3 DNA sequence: TGTGCCAGCAGGGACGGACAGGGGGCGTTCTACGAGCAGTACTTC.

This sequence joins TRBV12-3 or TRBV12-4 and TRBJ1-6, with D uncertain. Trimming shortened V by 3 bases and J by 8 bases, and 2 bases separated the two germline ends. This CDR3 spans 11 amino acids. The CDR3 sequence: CASSLHSPLHF. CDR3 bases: TGTGCCAGCAGTTTGCATTCACCCCTCCACTTT.

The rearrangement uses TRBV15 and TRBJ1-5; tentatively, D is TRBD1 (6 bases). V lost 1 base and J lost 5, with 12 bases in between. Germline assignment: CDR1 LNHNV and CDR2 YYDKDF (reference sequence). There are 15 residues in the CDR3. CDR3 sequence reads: CATSRVRGAYQPQHF. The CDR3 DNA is TGTGCCACCAGCAGAGTTCGGGGGGCTTATCAGCCCCAGCATTTT.

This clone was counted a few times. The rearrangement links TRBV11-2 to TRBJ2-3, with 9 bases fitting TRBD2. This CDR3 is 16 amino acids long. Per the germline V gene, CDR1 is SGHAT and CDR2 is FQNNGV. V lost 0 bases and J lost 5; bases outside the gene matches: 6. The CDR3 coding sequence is TGTGCCAGCAGCTTAGAGGGTAGCGGGAGAGGAGATACGCAGTATTTT. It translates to CASSLEGSGRGDTQYF.

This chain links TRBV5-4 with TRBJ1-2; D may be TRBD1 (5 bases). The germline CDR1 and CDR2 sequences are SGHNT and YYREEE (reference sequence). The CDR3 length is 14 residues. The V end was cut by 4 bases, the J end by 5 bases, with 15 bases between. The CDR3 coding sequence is TGTGCCAGCAGCCTCCCGGGGGGTAGGTATGGCTACACCTTC. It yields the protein CASSLPGGRYGYTF.

CDR3 residues: CASSYSIRANSPLHF. The DNA for the CDR3 is TGTGCCAGCAGTTACTCGATCAGGGCCAATTCACCCCTCCACTTT. The V and J genes are TRBV6-5 and TRBJ1-6, with a tentative D call TRBD1 (5 bases). Germline CDR1 is MNHEY and CDR2 is SVGAGI. The CDR3 has 15 amino acids. V gave up 0 bases and J gave up 7 bases, with 10 bases separating them.

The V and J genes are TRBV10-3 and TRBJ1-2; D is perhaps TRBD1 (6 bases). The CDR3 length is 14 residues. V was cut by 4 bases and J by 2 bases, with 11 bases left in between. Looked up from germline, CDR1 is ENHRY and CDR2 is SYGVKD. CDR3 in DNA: TGTGCCATCAGTGGGACAGCTTCCAACTATGGCTACACCTTC. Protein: CAISGTASNYGYTF.

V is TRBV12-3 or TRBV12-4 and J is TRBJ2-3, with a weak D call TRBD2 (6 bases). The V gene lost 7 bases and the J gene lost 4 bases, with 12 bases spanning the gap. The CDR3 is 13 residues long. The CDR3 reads CASTLWGADTQYF. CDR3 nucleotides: TGTGCCAGCACCCTCTGGGGGGCAGATACGCAGTATTTT.

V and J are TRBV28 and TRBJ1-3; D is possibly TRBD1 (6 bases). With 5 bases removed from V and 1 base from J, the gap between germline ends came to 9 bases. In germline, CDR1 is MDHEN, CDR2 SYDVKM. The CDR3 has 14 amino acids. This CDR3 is CASSATGSGNTIYF. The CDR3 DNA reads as TGTGCCAGCAGTGCAACAGGGTCTGGAAACACCATATATTTT.

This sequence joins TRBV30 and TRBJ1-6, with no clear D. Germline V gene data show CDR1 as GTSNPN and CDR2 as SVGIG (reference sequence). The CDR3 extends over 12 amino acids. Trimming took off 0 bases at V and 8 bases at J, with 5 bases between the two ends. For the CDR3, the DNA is TGTGCCTGGAGTGTTTTTGATTCACCCCTCCACTTT. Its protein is CAWSVFDSPLHF.

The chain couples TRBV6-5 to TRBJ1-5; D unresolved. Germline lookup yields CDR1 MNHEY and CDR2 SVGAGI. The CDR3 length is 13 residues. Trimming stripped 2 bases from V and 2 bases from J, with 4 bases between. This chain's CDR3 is CASSYNRNQPQHF. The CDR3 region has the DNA TGTGCCAGCAGTTACAACCGCAATCAGCCCCAGCATTTT.

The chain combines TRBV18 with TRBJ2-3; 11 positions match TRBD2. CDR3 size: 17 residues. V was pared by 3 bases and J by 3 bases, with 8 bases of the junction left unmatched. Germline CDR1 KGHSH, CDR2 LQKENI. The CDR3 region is CASSPIAGGPLTDTQYF. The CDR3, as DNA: TGTGCCAGCTCACCCATAGCGGGGGGGCCTCTTACAGATACGCAGTATTTT.

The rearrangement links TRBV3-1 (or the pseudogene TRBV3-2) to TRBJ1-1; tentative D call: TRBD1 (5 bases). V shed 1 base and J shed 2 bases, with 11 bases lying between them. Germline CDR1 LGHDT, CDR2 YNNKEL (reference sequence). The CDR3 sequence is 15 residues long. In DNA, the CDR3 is TGTGCCAGCAGCCAAGTTCCGCAGGGAAACACTGAAGCTTTCTTT. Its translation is CASSQVPQGNTEAFF.

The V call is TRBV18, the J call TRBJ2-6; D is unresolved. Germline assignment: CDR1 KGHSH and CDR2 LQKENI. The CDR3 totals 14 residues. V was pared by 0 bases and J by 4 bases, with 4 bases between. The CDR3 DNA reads TGTGCCAGCTCACCACCTTCGGGGGCCAACGTCCTGACTTTC. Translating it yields CASSPPSGANVLTF.

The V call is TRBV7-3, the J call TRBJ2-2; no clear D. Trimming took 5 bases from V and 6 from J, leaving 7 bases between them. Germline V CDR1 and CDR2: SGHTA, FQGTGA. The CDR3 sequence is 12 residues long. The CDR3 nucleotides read TGTGCCAGCAGCATGGTTGCCGGGGAGCTGTTTTTT. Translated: CASSMVAGELFF. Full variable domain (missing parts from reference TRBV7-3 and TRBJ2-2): GAGVSQTPSNKVTEKGKYVELRCDPISGHTALYWYRQSLGQGPEFLIYFQGTGAADDSGLPNDRFFAVRPEGSVSTLKIQRTERGDSAVYLCASSMVAGELFFGEGSRLTVL.

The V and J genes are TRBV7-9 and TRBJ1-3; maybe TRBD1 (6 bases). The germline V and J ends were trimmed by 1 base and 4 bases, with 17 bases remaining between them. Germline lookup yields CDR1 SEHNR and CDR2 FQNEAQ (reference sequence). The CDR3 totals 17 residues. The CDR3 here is CASSLGFEGGSGNTIYF. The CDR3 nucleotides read TGTGCCAGCAGCTTAGGTTTTGAGGGGGGATCCGGAAACACCATATATTTT.

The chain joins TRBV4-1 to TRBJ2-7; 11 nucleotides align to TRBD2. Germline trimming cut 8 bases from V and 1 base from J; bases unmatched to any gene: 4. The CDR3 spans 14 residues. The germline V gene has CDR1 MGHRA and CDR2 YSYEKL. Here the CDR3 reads CASAGTSGSYEQYF. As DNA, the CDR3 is TGCGCCAGCGCGGGGACTAGCGGTTCCTACGAGCAGTACTTC.

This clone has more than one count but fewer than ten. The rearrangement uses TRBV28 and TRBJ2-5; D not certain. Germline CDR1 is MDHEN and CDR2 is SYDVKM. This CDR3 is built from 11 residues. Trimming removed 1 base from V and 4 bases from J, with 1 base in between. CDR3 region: CASSLSETQYF. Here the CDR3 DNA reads TGTGCCAGCAGTTTATCAGAGACCCAGTACTTC.

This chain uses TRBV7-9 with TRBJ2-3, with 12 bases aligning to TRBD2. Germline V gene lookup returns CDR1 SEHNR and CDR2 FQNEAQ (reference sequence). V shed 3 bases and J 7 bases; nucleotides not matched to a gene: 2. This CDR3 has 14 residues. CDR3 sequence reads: CASSFLAGGHTQYF. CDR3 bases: TGTGCCAGCAGCTTTCTAGCGGGGGGGCATACGCAGTATTTT.

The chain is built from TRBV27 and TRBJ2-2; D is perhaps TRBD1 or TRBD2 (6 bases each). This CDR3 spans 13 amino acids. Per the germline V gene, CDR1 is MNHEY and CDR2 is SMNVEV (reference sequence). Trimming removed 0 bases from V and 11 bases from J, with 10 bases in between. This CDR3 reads CASSLSWGAELFF. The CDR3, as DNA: TGTGCCAGCAGTTTATCCTGGGGGGCAGAGCTGTTTTTT.

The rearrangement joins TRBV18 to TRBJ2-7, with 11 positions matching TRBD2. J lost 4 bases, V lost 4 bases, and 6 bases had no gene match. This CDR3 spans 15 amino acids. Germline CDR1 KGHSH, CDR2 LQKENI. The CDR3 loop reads CASSRKLAGEYEQYF. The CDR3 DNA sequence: TGTGCCAGCTCACGCAAACTAGCGGGAGAGTACGAGCAGTACTTC.